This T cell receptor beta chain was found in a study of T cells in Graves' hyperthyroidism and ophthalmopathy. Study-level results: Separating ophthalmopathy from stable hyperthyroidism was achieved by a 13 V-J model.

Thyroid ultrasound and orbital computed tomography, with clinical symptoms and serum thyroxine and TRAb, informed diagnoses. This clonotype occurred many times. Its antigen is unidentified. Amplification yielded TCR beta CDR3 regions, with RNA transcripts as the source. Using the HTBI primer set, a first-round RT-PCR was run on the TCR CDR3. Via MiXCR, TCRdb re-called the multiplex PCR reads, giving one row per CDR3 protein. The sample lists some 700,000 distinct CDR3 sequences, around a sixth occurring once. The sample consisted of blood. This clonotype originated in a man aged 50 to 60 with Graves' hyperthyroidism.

CDR3 in amino acids: CASSLGRVWEEQFF. The CDR3 nucleotides are TGTGCCAGCAGCCTCGGGAGGGTGTGGGAAGAGCAGTTCTTC. The chain joins TRBV28 to TRBJ2-1; TRBD2 matches at 8 bases. V shed 6 bases and J 10 bases; nucleotides not matched to a gene: 11. This CDR3 spans 14 amino acids. Looked up from germline, CDR1 is MDHEN and CDR2 is SYDVKM. Full variable domain (outside the CDR3, taken from reference TRBV28 and TRBJ2-1): DVKVTQSSRYLVKRTGEKVFLECVQDMDHENMFWYRQDPGLGLRLIYFSYDVKMKEKGDIPEGYSVSREKKERFSLILESASTNQTSMYLCASSLGRVWEEQFFGPGTRLTVL.